Described below is a single T cell receptor (beta chain) sequence and its context. Its antigen remains unidentified. This sample was taken from a study of cytomegalovirus exposure and HLA in healthy donors. General study points: Associated with cytomegalovirus, according to the listing, were around 160 TCR beta chains. Rare TCR sequences predominated, though certain public TCRs were found in many donors. As confirmed in vitro, a few CMV-associated chains were specific for CMV antigens.

This CDR3 contains 14 residues. The germline V gene encodes CDR1 SGHRS and CDR2 YFSETQ. V shed 2 bases and J shed 2 bases, with 10 bases lying between them. Only in-frame clones appear in the TCRdb table, and some are missing; sequencing was by immunoSEQ multiplex PCR. The sample shows some 190,000 clones, around nine tenths of them seen only once. The receptor was derived from a young man in good health and CMV-seropositive. The chain links TRBV5-1 to TRBJ2-5; tentatively, D is TRBD1 (6 bases). The sample comprised PBMCs. This CDR3 reads CASSFLGQQETQYF. DNA of the CDR3: TGCGCCAGCAGCTTTCTCGGACAGCAAGAGACCCAGTACTTC.